This is a list of T cell receptor beta chains from one sample in a study of shared clonotypes between healthy human individuals. Sequencing was performed with immunoSEQ multiplex PCR; in TCRdb, only in-frame clones are kept and a portion is missing. The data hold about 520,000 clones, with approximately 82% observed a single time. The sequencing input was PBMCs. The receptors derive from a woman aged 35 to 49 in good health. Some clones in this sample may be carry-over from other donors' samples. Both conserved end residues are part of each CDR3. The order of the fields is J gene, V gene, CDR3 protein.

TRBJ2-7 | TRBV30 | CAWSGLSHEQYF
TRBJ2-5 | TRBV5-1 | CASSRGERGETQYF
TRBJ2-1 | TRBV7-9 | CASSRGLAGGIEQFF
TRBJ2-7 | TRBV27 | CASRSDTGRDEQYF
TRBJ2-4 | TRBV9 | CASSVAPGTYIQYF
TRBJ1-1 | TRBV11-3 | CASSHEGSGAFF
TRBJ2-7 | TRBV5-6 | CASSFTGGRDEQYF
TRBJ2-2 | TRBV10-3 | CAISESQGAHTGELFF
TRBJ2-3 | TRBV9 | CASSVGRAADTQYF
TRBJ2-7 | TRBV27 | CASSLIEGSREQYF
TRBJ1-1 | TRBV15 | CATSRELGGGSEAFF
TRBJ2-7 | TRBV18 | CASSASGGAVAEQYF
TRBJ2-7 | TRBV5-5 | CASSLTPGRFEQYF
TRBJ2-3 | TRBV7-2 | CASSLALGDTDTQYF
TRBJ1-1 | TRBV19 | CASSSPLKGGDMAEAFF
TRBJ1-2 | TRBV6-1 | CASSPSPNYGYTF
TRBJ1-5 | TRBV28 | CASSLAADSYNQPQHF
TRBJ1-2 | TRBV28 | CASSSVYGYTF
TRBJ1-1 | TRBV7-2 | CASSLMGAVNTEAFF
TRBJ2-1 | TRBV9 | CASSTQGTSSYNEQFF
TRBJ2-5 | TRBV19 | CASSILGTSGETQYF
TRBJ2-7 | TRBV28 | CASRLGTNPSYEQYF
TRBJ2-1 | TRBV27 | CASSLSSPSYNEQFF
TRBJ2-1 | TRBV28 | CASSPVGGHNEQFF
TRBJ2-1 | TRBV11-1 | CASSLGLSSYNEQFF
TRBJ2-3 | TRBV25-1 | CASGDRVTDTQYF
TRBJ1-4 | TRBV6-5 | CASSQQYGEKLFF
TRBJ2-1 | TRBV11-2 | CASRLSGRVSYNEQFF
TRBJ2-7 | TRBV9 | CASSVGRGTGEQYF
TRBJ2-3 | TRBV7-9 | CASSRLQSTDTQYF
TRBJ2-2 | TRBV13 | CASSSLAGVVTGELFF
TRBJ1-1 | TRBV10-3 | CAISDPGQGFEAFF
TRBJ2-3 | TRBV7-3 | CASSLPLRLQREYF
TRBJ2-3 | TRBV2 | CASSETGLAGGRSTDTQYF
TRBJ2-5 | TRBV28 | CASSLPSGRFQTQYF